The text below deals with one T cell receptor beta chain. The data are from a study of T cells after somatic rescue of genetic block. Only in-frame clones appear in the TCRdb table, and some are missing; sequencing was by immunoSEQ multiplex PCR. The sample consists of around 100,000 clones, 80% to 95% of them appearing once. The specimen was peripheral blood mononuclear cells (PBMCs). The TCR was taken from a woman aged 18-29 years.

CDR3 DNA sequence: TGTGCCAGCAGCTTAGGGAGGGGAGGGGGGAGTCGATACAATGAGCAGTTCTTC. Its translation is CASSLGRGGGSRYNEQFF. The rearrangement uses TRBV11-2 and TRBJ2-1; a weak D match, TRBD2 (7 bases). In germline, CDR1 is SGHAT, CDR2 FQNNGV. The V end lost 1 base, the J end lost 4 bases, and 20 bases lay between the germline ends. The CDR3 length is 18 residues. Full variable domain (missing parts from reference TRBV11-2 and TRBJ2-1): EAGVAQSPRYKIIEKRQSVAFWCNPISGHATLYWYQQILGQGPKLLIQFQNNGVVDDSQLPKDRFSAERLKGVDSTLKIQPAKLEDSAVYLCASSLGRGGGSRYNEQFFGPGTRLTVL.